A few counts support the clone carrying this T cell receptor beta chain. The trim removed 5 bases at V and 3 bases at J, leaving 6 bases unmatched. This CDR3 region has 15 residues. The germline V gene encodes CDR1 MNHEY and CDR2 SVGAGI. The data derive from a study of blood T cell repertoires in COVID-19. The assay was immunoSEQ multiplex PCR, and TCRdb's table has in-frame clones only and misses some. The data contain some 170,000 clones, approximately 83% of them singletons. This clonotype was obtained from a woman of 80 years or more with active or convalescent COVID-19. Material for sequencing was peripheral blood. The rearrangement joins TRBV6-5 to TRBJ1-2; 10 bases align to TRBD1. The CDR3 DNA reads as TGTGCCAGCAGTACCCTGGACAGGGGGGACTATGGCTACACCTTC. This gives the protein CASSTLDRGDYGYTF.